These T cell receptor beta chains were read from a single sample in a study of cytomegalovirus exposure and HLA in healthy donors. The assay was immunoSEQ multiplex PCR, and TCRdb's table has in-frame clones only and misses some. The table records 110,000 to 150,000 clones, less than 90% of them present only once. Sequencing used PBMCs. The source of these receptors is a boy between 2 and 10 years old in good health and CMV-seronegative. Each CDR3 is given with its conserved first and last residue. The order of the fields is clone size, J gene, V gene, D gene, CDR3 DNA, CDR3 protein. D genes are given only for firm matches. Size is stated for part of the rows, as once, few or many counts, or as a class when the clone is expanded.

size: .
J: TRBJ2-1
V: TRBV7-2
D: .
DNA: TGTGCCAGCAGCTTGACACCCAGCAGGGTCAATGAGCAGTTCTTC
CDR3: CASSLTPSRVNEQFF

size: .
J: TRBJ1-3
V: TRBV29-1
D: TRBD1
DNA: TGCAGCGTTGGCAGGGGGCCTGGAAACACCATATATTTT
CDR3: CSVGRGPGNTIYF

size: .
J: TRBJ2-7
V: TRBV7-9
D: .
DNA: TGTGCCAGCAGCTTAGACCTATACGAGCAGTACTTC
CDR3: CASSLDLYEQYF

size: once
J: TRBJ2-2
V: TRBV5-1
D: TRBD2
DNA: TGCGCCAGCAGCTTGCACGGACTAGCGGGGGCCACCGGGGAGCTGTTTTTT
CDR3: CASSLHGLAGATGELFF

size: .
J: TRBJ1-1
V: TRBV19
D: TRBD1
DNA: TGTGCCAGTAGTACCGGGACAGCGGCTGGGAACACTGAAGCTTTCTTT
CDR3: CASSTGTAAGNTEAFF

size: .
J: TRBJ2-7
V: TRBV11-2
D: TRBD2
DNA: TGTGCCAGCAGCTCCCGGGGGGTTTTTACCTACGAGCAGTACTTC
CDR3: CASSSRGVFTYEQYF

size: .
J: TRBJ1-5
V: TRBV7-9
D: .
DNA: TGTGCCAGCAGTCTTATGGTGGGGGCGCGAAATCAGCCCCAGCATTTT
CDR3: CASSLMVGARNQPQHF

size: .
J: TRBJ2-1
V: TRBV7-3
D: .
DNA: TGTGCCAGCAGCCCTGCCAGTATCCAGTTCGTCTACAATGAGCAGTTCTTC
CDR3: CASSPASIQFVYNEQFF

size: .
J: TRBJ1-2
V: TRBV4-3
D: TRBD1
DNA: TGCGCCAGCAGCCAACGAAGTGAGGGGGCGGGCGGCTACACCTTC
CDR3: CASSQRSEGAGGYTF

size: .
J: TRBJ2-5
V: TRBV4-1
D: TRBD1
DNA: TGCGCCAGCAGCCAAGAGGGTTCAGGACAGGGGGGAAAGACCCAGTACTTC
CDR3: CASSQEGSGQGGKTQYF

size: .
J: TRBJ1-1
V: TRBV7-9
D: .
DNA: TGTGCCAGCAGCTTAGGTGGCAGGGTGAACACTGAAGCTTTCTTT
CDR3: CASSLGGRVNTEAFF

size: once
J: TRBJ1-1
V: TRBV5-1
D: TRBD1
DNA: TGCGCCAGCAGCCCCGCCGGGACAGGGCGTCTGAGTACTGAAGCTTTCTTT
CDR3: CASSPAGTGRLSTEAFF

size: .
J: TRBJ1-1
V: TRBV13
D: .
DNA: TGTGCCAGCACCCTCGTGACAGTCCCTAACACTGAAGCTTTCTTT
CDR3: CASTLVTVPNTEAFF

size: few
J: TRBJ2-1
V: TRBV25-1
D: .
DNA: TGTGCCAGCACCTGGGGCAGGAGCTCCTACAATGAGCAGTTCTTC
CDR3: CASTWGRSSYNEQFF

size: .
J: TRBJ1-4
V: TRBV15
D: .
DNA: TGTGCCACCAGCAGAGCACCAGCAACTAATGAAAAACTGTTTTTT
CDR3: CATSRAPATNEKLFF

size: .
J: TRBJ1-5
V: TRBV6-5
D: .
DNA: TGTGCCAGCAGTGTTGAAGGGGCTCAGCCCCAGCATTTT
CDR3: CASSVEGAQPQHF

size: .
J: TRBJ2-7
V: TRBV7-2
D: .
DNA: TGTGCCAGCAGCTTATTTTTTAGGAGGGAGCAGTACTTC
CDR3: CASSLFFRREQYF

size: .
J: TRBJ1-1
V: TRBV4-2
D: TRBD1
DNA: TGTGCCAGCAGCCAACCGTCGGACAGGGCGCTAGAAGCTTTCTTT
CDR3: CASSQPSDRALEAFF

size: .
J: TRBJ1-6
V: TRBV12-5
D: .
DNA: TGTGCTAGTGGTTTGTTGGGGGGTTCACCCCTCCACTTT
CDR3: CASGLLGGSPLHF

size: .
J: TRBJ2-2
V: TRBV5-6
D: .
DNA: TGTGCCAGCAGCTTGGACGGCAGGGGGGCCAGGACGAACACCGGGGAGCTGTTTTTT
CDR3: CASSLDGRGARTNTGELFF

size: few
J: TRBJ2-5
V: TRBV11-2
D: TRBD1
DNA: TGTGCCAGCAGCATCGACAGGGACCTCGGGGCCCAGTACTTC
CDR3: CASSIDRDLGAQYF

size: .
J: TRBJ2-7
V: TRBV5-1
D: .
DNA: TGCGCCAGCAGCTCCCAATCCTACGAGCAGTACTTC
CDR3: CASSSQSYEQYF

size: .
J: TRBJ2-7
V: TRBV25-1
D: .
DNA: TGTGCCAGCAGTGCTGGGGCGAGGCAGTACTTC
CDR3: CASSAGARQYF

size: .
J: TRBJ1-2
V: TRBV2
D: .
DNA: TGTGCCAGCAGTGACCAGGGCACCGGTGGCTACACCTTC
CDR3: CASSDQGTGGYTF